These 6 T cell receptor beta chains were sequenced from one sample in a study of tumor-infiltrating lymphocytes in primary liver carcinoma. Using a constant-region primer together with ProtoScript II reverse transcriptase, TCR beta cDNA was made from about 500 ng of total RNA. Three nested multiplex PCR rounds of slightly modified ARM-PCR generated TCR beta libraries. Amplification in the first two PCR rounds was performed using TRBV1-TRBV30 forward primers and a C-beta reverse primer for around 10 cycles each. TCRdb passed the multiplex PCR reads through MiXCR, listing each CDR3 protein once. The repertoire includes tens of thousands of distinct CDR3 sequences, about 77% of them detected once, and around 24% sits in the top ten. From 20-30 mg of unsorted bulk tissue, DNA and RNA were co-extracted together. The specimen sequenced was liver tumor tissue from sampling region 5. Subset in this sample: tumor region T5, tumor centre. The receptors shown here come from a middle-aged man with primary liver carcinoma and hepatitis B virus infection.

A word on this clonotype: The CDR3 end shows no conserved phenylalanine or tryptophan, and so a read error is likely. The DNA is omitted, as the CDR3 cannot be located on it reliably, and the CDR3 follows TCRdb's listing. The V gene is TRBV5-5, the J gene TRBJ1-1. Germline loops: CDR1 SGHKS, CDR2 YYEKEE (reference sequence). Inclusive of both ends, the CDR3 amounts to 15 amino acids. The CDR3 sequence: CARSHEGERYTEVFY.

Note on this clonotype: The missing conserved phenylalanine or tryptophan at the end of this CDR3 makes a read error likely. No DNA is shown, since the ends of the CDR3 on it are uncertain; the CDR3 is the one TCRdb lists. This sequence joins TRBV11-1 and TRBJ2-4; TRBD2 is the table's D call, not checked against the DNA. The CDR3 adds up to 17 amino acids, both ends counted. Germline assignment: CDR1 SGHAT and CDR2 FQDESV (reference sequence). The chain's CDR3 is CASSFPGASGTKNIHYL.

The gene calls are TRBV28 and TRBJ1-2, with D perhaps TRBD1 (5 bases). CDR3 length: 13 amino acids. Per germline, CDR1 MDHEN and CDR2 SYDVKM. The DNA of the CDR3 is TGTACCAACAGTGTCCGGGACGGCTATGGCTACACCTTC. Translation gives CTNSVRDGYGYTF.

This clonotype appeared many times. The chain employs TRBV28 and TRBJ2-7, with TRBD1 as a possible D gene (6 bases). Germline V lookup: CDR1 MDHEN, CDR2 SYDVKM. The CDR3 has 13 residues. V lost 5 bases, J lost 4 bases, and 12 bases lay in between. As DNA, the CDR3 is TGTGCCAGCAGTCCCGACAGGAGATACGAGCAGTACTTC. Translation: CASSPDRRYEQYF.

A word on this clonotype: A read error may produce the germline difference seen at one junction end. The chain is built from TRBV11-3 and TRBJ2-1, with D possibly matching TRBD1 (5 bases). The CDR3 runs to 15 residues. Germline CDR1 reads SGHNT; CDR2 reads YENEEA. The CDR3: CASRLRQNSYNEQFF. CDR3 nucleotides: TGTGCCAGCAGATTAAGACAGAACTCCTACAACGAGCAGTTCTTC.

The V and J genes are TRBV12-3 or TRBV12-4 and TRBJ2-7; 14 bases are shared with TRBD2. V lost 3 bases to trimming and J lost 6 bases; unmatched junction nucleotides: 7. This CDR3 has 16 amino acids. The CDR3 sequence is CASSFSGTSGRSEQYF. The CDR3 region has the DNA TGTGCCAGCAGTTTTTCCGGGACTAGCGGGAGAAGCGAGCAGTACTTC.